Each of the 29 T cell receptor beta chains below was sequenced from the same sample in a study of T cell repertoires in cytomegalovirus infection. Via MiXCR, TCRdb re-called the reads, giving one row per CDR3 protein. Among roughly 200,000 distinct CDR3 sequences, approximately 18% were seen once, and the ten largest hold about 25%. Material: CD8+ T cells from PBMCs. Receptor source: a human donor in good health (CMV status not recorded). Some clones in this sample may be carry-over from other donors' samples.

CDR3 nucleotide sequence: TGTGCCAGCAGTTTCGCGGGGGATACGCAGTATTTT. It is translated as CASSFAGDTQYF. The V and J genes are TRBV12-3 or TRBV12-4 and TRBJ2-3, with D possibly TRBD2 on 6 matching bases. CDR3 length: 12 amino acids. Trimming pared 3 bases from V and 6 bases from J, leaving 7 bases between.

The sample holds a few counts of this clonotype. This sequence joins TRBV7-4 and TRBJ2-3; D gene unclear. V was shortened by 1 base and J by 6 bases, with 8 bases between the two germline ends. The CDR3 has 13 residues. CDR1 SGHVT and CDR2 SQSDAQ come from the germline V gene. The CDR3 here is CASSLVSRDTQYF. In DNA, the CDR3 is TGTGCCAGCAGCTTAGTCTCTCGGGATACGCAGTATTTT.

This clonotype came up a few times. The chain carries TRBV7-8 and TRBJ2-7; D gene unclear. V lost 5 bases to trimming and J lost 6 bases, with 14 bases between them. CDR1 and CDR2 from the germline V gene are SGHVS and FQNEAQ. The CDR3 covers 13 residues. DNA for the CDR3: TGTGCCAGCAGCATAAGGCCCGATAGCGAGCAGTACTTC. The encoded protein is CASSIRPDSEQYF.

Written as DNA, the CDR3 is TGTGCCAGCAGCCAAGGGAGACTAGCGGGCCTCCGGGGTGGCGAGCAGTACTTC. Translating gives CASSQGRLAGLRGGEQYF. This sequence joins TRBV14 and TRBJ2-7; 10 bases are shared with TRBD2. V was pared by 1 base and J by 6 bases, with 15 bases of the junction left unmatched. The CDR3 extends over 18 amino acids. Germline V gene lookup returns CDR1 SGHDN and CDR2 FVKESK. Full variable domain (remainder filled in from reference TRBV14 and TRBJ2-7): EAGVTQFPSHSVIEKGQTVTLRCDPISGHDNLYWYRRVMGKEIKFLLHFVKESKQDESGMPNNRFLAERTGGTYSTLKVQPAELEDSGVYFCASSQGRLAGLRGGEQYFGPGTRLTVT.

CDR3 amino acids: CASSDSDVDGELFF. CDR3 nucleotide sequence: TGTGCCAGCAGCGACTCGGACGTGGACGGGGAGCTGTTTTTT. V and J are TRBV7-6 and TRBJ2-2; no definite D call. This CDR3 comprises 14 residues. Germline lookup yields CDR1 SGHVS and CDR2 FNYEAQ. Trimming removed 5 bases from V and 7 bases from J, with 14 bases in between.

This chain connects TRBV7-2 to TRBJ2-7; 11 bases fit TRBD1. Unmatched junction bases numbered 0, after V lost 8 bases and J lost 0 bases. Germline V gene data show CDR1 as SGHTA and CDR2 as FQGNSA. This CDR3 comprises 13 residues. The CDR3: CASGQGASYEQYF. The CDR3 DNA reads TGTGCCAGCGGACAGGGGGCCTCCTACGAGCAGTACTTC.

The sample holds a few counts of this clonotype. DNA for the CDR3: TGTGCCAGCACGGGACAGGGGGTTCGGGAGACCCAGTACTTC. Protein: CASTGQGVRETQYF. The chain is built from TRBV28 and TRBJ2-5; 11 bases align to TRBD1. V was pared by 7 bases and J by 5 bases, with 6 bases of the junction left unmatched. This CDR3 is built from 14 residues. Looked up from germline, CDR1 is MDHEN and CDR2 is SYDVKM.

CDR3: CASSFALAALEETQYF. The CDR3 nucleotides are TGTGCCAGCAGCTTTGCACTAGCGGCGTTAGAGGAGACCCAGTACTTC. The V call is TRBV7-9, the J call TRBJ2-5; TRBD2 matches at 8 bases. From germline, CDR1 is SEHNR and CDR2 FQNEAQ (reference sequence). J was trimmed by 5 bases and V by 3 bases; bases with no gene match: 11. The CDR3 spans 16 residues.

This clonotype was counted between two and nine times. The chain uses TRBV6-1 and TRBJ2-7, with 10 bases identical to TRBD1. This CDR3 comprises 14 residues. With V trimmed by 10 bases and J by 3 bases, 9 bases remained unmatched. Germline V gene sequence: CDR1 MNHNS, CDR2 SASEGT. The CDR3 protein is CAITPGQGYYEQYF. The CDR3 nucleotides are TGTGCCATTACGCCGGGACAGGGGTACTACGAGCAGTACTTC.

V is TRBV20-1 and J is TRBJ1-4; D call uncertain. This CDR3 is built from 12 residues. V was trimmed by 6 bases and J by 5 bases, leaving 10 bases between them. CDR1 is DFQATT and CDR2 is SNEGSKA in the germline V gene (reference sequence). CDR3: CSATGLNEKLFF. CDR3 DNA: TGCAGTGCCACGGGCCTAAATGAAAAACTGTTTTTT.

The chain links TRBV6-5 to TRBJ1-4; no firm D call. The length of the CDR3 is 15 residues. Germline V CDR1 and CDR2: MNHEY, SVGAGI. V was shortened by 0 bases and J by 5 bases, with 10 bases between the two germline ends. CDR3 protein: CASSYSSHLNEKLFF. The CDR3 bases are TGTGCCAGCAGTTACTCGAGCCACCTCAATGAAAAACTGTTTTTT.

This clonotype was observed a handful of times. The CDR3 bases are TGTGCCAGCAGTGAAGTGGGCGCGGGTCAGCCCCAGCATTTT. It specifies CASSEVGAGQPQHF. The chain uses TRBV6-1 and TRBJ1-5; unclear D gene. Germline V gives CDR1 MNHNS, CDR2 SASEGT. The ends were cut back, 1 base at V and 6 bases at J, with 10 bases in the middle. CDR3 length: 14 amino acids.

CDR3 protein: CASSGSGYQETQYF. CDR3 nucleotide sequence: TGTGCCAGCAGTGGTTCAGGATACCAAGAGACCCAGTACTTC. V is TRBV12-3 or TRBV12-4 and J is TRBJ2-5, with D unresolved. Trimming removed 5 bases at V and 0 bases at J, with 10 bases between. The length of the CDR3 is 14 residues.

The chain links TRBV11-2 to TRBJ2-7; unclear D gene. CDR3 length equals 11 residues. Germline V CDR1 and CDR2: SGHAT, FQNNGV. Deletions cut 1 base from V and 5 bases from J, with 3 bases between. The CDR3 protein is CASSLVHEQYF. CDR3 coding DNA: TGTGCCAGCAGCTTAGTCCACGAGCAGTACTTC.

This clonotype turned up a few times. CDR3 protein: CASSLLGGTVPLGEQFF. The CDR3 DNA sequence: TGTGCCAGCAGCCTCCTCGGAGGGACAGTGCCTCTGGGAGAGCAGTTCTTC. The chain recombines TRBV7-2 with TRBJ2-1; a weak D match, TRBD1 (7 bases). This CDR3 is 17 amino acids long. V lost 5 bases, J lost 10 bases, and 27 bases lay in between. Germline V gives CDR1 SGHTA, CDR2 FQGNSA.

The chain is built from TRBV2 and TRBJ2-3; a weak D match, TRBD1 (5 bases). Germline CDR1 SNHLY, CDR2 FYNNEI. The CDR3 is 14 amino acids. Trimming removed 3 bases from V and 2 bases from J, with 9 bases in between. CDR3 sequence reads: CASSDEQVTDTQYF. The CDR3 nucleotides read TGTGCCAGCAGTGACGAACAGGTCACAGATACGCAGTATTTT.

This clonotype has a handful of counts. The genes are TRBV29-1 and TRBJ2-2; TRBD2 agrees at 9 bases. V lost 5 bases to trimming and J lost 3 bases; unmatched junction nucleotides: 10. This CDR3 contains 16 residues. Germline V gene sequence: CDR1 SQVTM, CDR2 ANQGSEA. The CDR3 protein is CSVLTTKRGDTGELFF. The CDR3 DNA reads TGCAGCGTTCTTACTACCAAGCGGGGGGACACCGGGGAGCTGTTTTTT.

This clonotype appeared a few times. The chain recombines TRBV2 with TRBJ2-7, with 7 bases that match TRBD2. CDR3 size: 16 residues. J gave up 0 bases and V 1 base, and 6 bases lay outside the gene matches. Germline-derived CDR1 and CDR2 are SNHLY and FYNNEI. CDR3 protein: CASSEERDGSSYEQYF. The CDR3 bases are TGTGCCAGCAGTGAAGAGCGGGACGGTAGCTCCTACGAGCAGTACTTC.

This clonotype was counted a few times. The chain uses TRBV7-6 and TRBJ2-3; 10 bases fit TRBD2. CDR3 length equals 15 residues. From germline, CDR1 is SGHVS and CDR2 FNYEAQ. Trimming cost V 5 bases and J 4 bases; bases outside gene matches: 6. CDR3 residues: CASSTTSGAADTQYF. CDR3 DNA sequence: TGTGCCAGCAGCACCACTAGCGGGGCTGCAGATACGCAGTATTTT. Drawing the rest from reference TRBV7-6 and TRBJ2-3, the complete variable domain is GAGVSQSPRYKVTKRGQDVALRCDPISGHVSLYWYRQALGQGPEFLTYFNYEAQQDKSGLPNDRFSAERPEGSISTLTIQRTEQRDSAMYRCASSTTSGAADTQYFGPGTRLTVL.

This clonotype has just one count. The chain uses TRBV10-1 and TRBJ2-2; D not certain. The CDR3 consists of 15 residues. Trimming took off 4 bases at V and 0 bases at J, with 9 bases between the two ends. Germline V lookup: CDR1 WNHNN, CDR2 SYGVQD (reference sequence). The CDR3, as DNA: TGCGCCAGCAGTGGGGCAGCTACGAACACCGGGGAGCTGTTTTTT. Amino acid sequence: CASSGAATNTGELFF.

This clonotype was picked up a small number of times. This rearrangement joins TRBV7-6 to TRBJ2-1, with 9 bases identical to TRBD2. CDR1 is SGHVS, CDR2 FNYEAQ, per germline. Unmatched junction bases numbered 9, after V lost 6 bases and J lost 6 bases. The CDR3 totals 15 residues. The CDR3 here is CASSSPSGGRNEQFF. CDR3 in DNA: TGTGCCAGCAGTTCCCCGAGCGGGGGGCGCAATGAGCAGTTCTTC.

The rearrangement uses TRBV7-2 and TRBJ2-1; D perhaps matches TRBD2 (5 bases). The CDR3 is 11 amino acids. Trimming pared 5 bases from V and 9 bases from J, leaving 8 bases between. Germline CDR1 and CDR2: SGHTA and FQGNSA. In DNA form, the CDR3 reads TGTGCCAGCAGCCCGGGGTCTGAGCAGTTCTTC. It is translated as CASSPGSEQFF.

The rearrangement joins TRBV24-1 to TRBJ2-2; D is uncertain. The germline V gene encodes CDR1 KGHDR and CDR2 SFDVKD. V was clipped by 9 bases and J by 7 bases, with 8 bases between them. The CDR3 totals 11 residues. Written as DNA, the CDR3 is TGTGCCACCCGTCGTGACGGGGAGCTGTTTTTT. Amino acids: CATRRDGELFF.

The chain combines TRBV14 with TRBJ2-2, with a possible D match to TRBD2 (5 bases). The CDR3 spans 12 residues. Germline values: CDR1 SGHDN, CDR2 FVKESK. With 4 bases removed from V and 7 bases from J, the gap between germline ends came to 7 bases. The CDR3 reads CASSPAGGELFF. In nucleotides, the CDR3 is TGTGCCAGCAGCCCCGCGGGCGGGGAGCTGTTTTTT.

This clonotype was counted at least ten times. This sequence joins TRBV12-3 or TRBV12-4 and TRBJ2-7; unclear D gene. CDR3 size: 14 residues. V was cut by 0 bases and J by 2 bases, with 8 bases left in between. CDR3 DNA: TGTGCCAGCAGTTTAGCAGGAACAGCCTACGAGCAGTACTTC. It codes for CASSLAGTAYEQYF.

This clonotype was found a few times. The chain links TRBV7-6 to TRBJ2-7; 9 bases match TRBD1. The CDR3 runs to 16 residues. Germline loops: CDR1 SGHVS, CDR2 FNYEAQ. Trimming removed 5 bases from V and 4 bases from J; junction bases left unmatched: 12. The CDR3 nucleotides read TGTGCCAGCAGCAGAAATCCGGGACAGGGTGTTTACGAGCAGTACTTC. Protein sequence: CASSRNPGQGVYEQYF.

The chain links TRBV11-2 to TRBJ1-1; D ambiguous. Between the trimmed V and J ends, which lost 6 bases and 0 bases, there was a span of 5 bases. CDR1 and CDR2 from the germline V gene are SGHAT and FQNNGV. CDR3 length equals 12 residues. CDR3 protein: CASRGVNTEAFF. CDR3 nucleotide sequence: TGTGCCAGCAGGGGAGTGAACACTGAAGCTTTCTTT.

This clonotype was observed a handful of times. The chain couples TRBV6-2 or TRBV6-3 to TRBJ2-7, with 11 bases fitting TRBD2. This CDR3 contains 18 residues. V lost 2 bases to trimming and J lost 7 bases; unmatched junction nucleotides: 16. CDR1 MNHEY and CDR2 SVGEGT come from the germline V gene. The CDR3, as DNA: TGTGCCAGCAGTTACGACCGAATCAGACTAGCGGGGCCAGAGGAGCAGTACTTC. Encoded protein: CASSYDRIRLAGPEEQYF.

Only a few counts were recorded for this clonotype. This rearrangement joins TRBV12-3 or TRBV12-4 to TRBJ1-6; D gene uncertain. V was pared by 4 bases and J by 6 bases, with 10 bases between. The CDR3 consists of 14 residues. The CDR3 nucleotides are TGTGCCAGCAGTTCCGGGGTATTTAATTCACCCCTCCACTTT. Amino acids: CASSSGVFNSPLHF.